This T cell receptor beta chain came from a study of blood T cells in healthy people across ages. Only a few counts were recorded for this clonotype. Its antigen is not known. General study points: Diversity estimates from one million T cells were considered underestimates. The long-lived group displayed more naive CD4+ cells, plus higher diversity, than the aged donors did.

With 3 bases clipped from V and 5 bases from J, the junction kept 5 bases outside the gene matches. This CDR3 is 15 amino acids long. CDR1 is SGDLS, CDR2 YYNGEE, per germline. Then a second PCR, running about 7 to 11 cycles, was carried out with a sample-barcoded 5' primer and a J-beta primer mix. TCRdb reprocessed the 5' RACE reads via MiXCR and lists one record per CDR3 protein. This table holds some 690,000 distinct CDR3 sequences, about 24% found once. This clonotype was obtained from a man between 65 and 79 years old in good health. The material sequenced was blood. The V gene is TRBV9, the J gene TRBJ2-1; 10 bases agree with TRBD2. CDR3 amino acids: CASSALAGGNNEQFF. The CDR3 DNA sequence: TGTGCCAGCAGCGCCTTAGCGGGAGGCAACAATGAGCAGTTCTTC.